This TCR beta chain was sequenced during a study of T-cell memory formation after mild COVID-19 (dated by TCRdb to about 2021). Some background on the complete study: TCR sequence clusters from the two donors were largely donor specific. T-cell clones expanding and contracting after mild COVID-19 in a couple of donors were tracked by longitudinal TCRalpha and TCRbeta repertoire sequencing. The cohort was made up of two young adult volunteers, one female and one male, who were previously healthy.

Results and caveats for the whole study, not just this receptor: SARS-CoV-2 specificity was not confirmed for the second-wave clones peaking on day 37. Contracting CD4+ clones were located mainly in the CM and EM memory subsets, whereas CD8+ clones were found to be enriched in EMRA. Clones contracting from day 15 to 85 had balanced CD4/CD8 phenotypes, while a second wave expanding from day 15 to 37 was biased towards CD4+. Only a couple of mild cases were covered by the study, and larger cohorts that include severe cases with pre-infection samples were considered necessary. The detection of some responding clones in pre-infection memory suggests that pre-existing cross-reactive memory T cells joined the SARS-CoV-2 response.

This clonotype was picked up many times. Its specific antigen is unknown. The input lacks base qualities; no much larger clone sits a single base away. From cysteine to phenylalanine, the CDR3 is 14 amino acids long. Kept here is only the CDR3 DNA, which spans 42 bases and is read in frame from base 1. From the germline V gene, CDR1 is SGHAT and CDR2 is FQNNGV. V sheds 1 base and J sheds 0 bases, leaving 5 bases between their ends. Ficoll-Paque density gradient centrifugation was the method used to isolate PBMCs. TCRdb records Illumina NovaSeq 6000 as the sequencer. Using 5'RACE with constant-segment primers, TCRalpha and TCRbeta cDNA libraries were constructed, with sample barcodes and unique molecular identifiers added in the process. Trizol reagent was used to extract RNA from every sample. Amplification of the libraries took two PCR steps, and the second step added a second sample barcode plus Illumina TruSeq adapters. Sequencing of the libraries was done on an Illumina NovaSeq, producing 2 x 150 bp paired-end reads. The source study handled its data this way. Reads were demultiplexed and collapsed into UMI-guided consensus sequences with migec v1.2.7. Using mixcr v2.1.11, UMI consensuses were aligned to TRA and TRB V and J templates and then assembled into clonotypes. A clonotype was counted as expanded or contracted only if both edgeR and NoisET called the change significant, with noise models trained on biological replicates. edgeR calls used a false discovery rate-adjusted p below 0.01 and a log2 fold-change threshold of 1. As an exploratory analysis of dynamics, PCA with hierarchical clustering was applied to max-normalized trajectories of the 1000 most abundant clonotypes. Each responding clone was given a CD4 or CD8 phenotype based on the CD4+ and CD8+ repertoires, which had been sequenced separately. Using fastp at Q25 and MiXCR, TCRdb reprocessed the public reads and kept productive beta chains. A single entry per CDR3 protein holds the most common genes and DNA from its merged rows. These V and J calls derive from TCRdb rather than the authors' analysis. The sample table records approximately 400,000 distinct CDR3 sequences; approximately 24% of these occur just once. 7.5% to 10% of the sample belongs to the ten largest clones.

This chain joins TRBV11-2 to TRBJ2-3; the D gene is unclear. The sequence was collected from an adult woman who had mild COVID-19 (a few samples of this study predate the infection). The sample titles of this study are shuffled in the database, so cell type and time point are left out; the donor was told from shared clones. The sample comprised PBMCs or a T cell subset sorted from them (not recorded which). CDR3 loop: CASSLGASTDTQYF. The sequenced DNA: TGTGCCAGCAGCTTAGGGGCTAGCACAGATACGCAGTATTTT.